The 31 T cell receptor beta chains presented below share a single source sample, sequenced in a study of blood T cells in healthy people across ages (dated by TCRdb to between 2015 and 2017). Library construction relied on 5' RACE. The instrument given in TCRdb is Illumina HiSeq 2500. The second PCR ran for about 7 to 11 cycles and used a J-beta primer mix along with a sample-barcoded 5' primer. TCRdb applied fastp at Q25 and MiXCR to the public reads, then kept only in-frame beta chains. Rows are combined by CDR3 protein, so each entry shows the most common genes and DNA. For this sample there are about 650,000 distinct CDR3 sequences; approximately 31% appear just once. The top ten clones comprise over 15% of the sample. Sequencing used blood. The receptor source for this set is a woman at least 80 years old in good health. Donor details come from another sample of the same person, matched by shared clones.

This clonotype has a count of ten or more. The CDR3 sequence: CSVDGTHNEQFF. The CDR3 nucleotides are TGCAGCGTCGACGGGACACACAATGAGCAGTTCTTC. The J gene is TRBJ2-1, the V gene TRBV29-1, with D tentatively TRBD1 (6 bases). The CDR3 consists of 12 residues. Trimming cost V 6 bases and J 5 bases, with 11 bases left between them. Per germline, CDR1 SQVTM and CDR2 ANQGSEA.

As regards this clonotype: This may arise from a read error, as a much more abundant clone is one base away. This rearrangement joins TRBV7-2 to TRBJ2-3; D possibly corresponds to TRBD2 (6 bases). CDR1 is SGHTA and CDR2 is FQGNSA in the germline V gene. The CDR3 sequence is 15 residues long. Deletions cut 2 bases from V and 3 bases from J, with 12 bases between. The CDR3 loop is CASSLRRAGTDTQYF. CDR3 DNA: TGTGCCAGCAGCTTACGGAGGGCTGGTACAGATACGCAGTATTTT. Filled out from reference TRBV7-2 and TRBJ2-3, the complete variable domain reads GAGVSQSPSNKVTEKGKDVELRCDPISGHTALYWYRQSLGQGLEFLIYFQGNSAPDKSGLPSDRFSAERTGGSVSTLTIQRTQQEDSAVYLCASSLRRAGTDTQYFGPGTRLTVL.

In this sample, this clonotype turned up a few times. The CDR3 protein is CASSLQPGTGETQYF. CDR3 bases: TGTGCCAGCAGCTTACAGCCCGGGACAGGAGAGACCCAGTACTTC. The chain combines TRBV7-3 with TRBJ2-5; 8 bases align to TRBD1. The CDR3 length is 15 residues. V gave up 2 bases and J gave up 4 bases; unmatched junction bases: 6. Germline V gene data show CDR1 as SGHTA and CDR2 as FQGTGA.

With respect to this clonotype: A much more abundant neighbour one base away suggests this may be a read error. The chain is built from TRBV4-1 and TRBJ2-7; D tentatively reads TRBD1 or TRBD2 (5 bases each). Germline V lookup: CDR1 MGHRA, CDR2 YSYEKL. V was clipped by 4 bases and J by 5 bases, with 15 bases between them. CDR3 size: 14 residues. In DNA form, the CDR3 reads TGCGCCAGCAGCCCCCGGGGCACCTTGAACGAGCAGTACTTC. Its translation: CASSPRGTLNEQYF.

As for this clonotype: A much larger clonotype is one base distant, so this may be a read error. The CDR3 bases are TGTGCCAGCAGCCCCCGAGACAATGAGCAGTACTTC. Translating it yields CASSPRDNEQYF. The rearrangement links TRBV9 to TRBJ2-7; D ambiguous. V lost 4 bases and J lost 7, with 12 bases in between. There are 12 residues in the CDR3. In germline, CDR1 is SGDLS, CDR2 YYNGEE.

This clonotype turned up a few times. V usage is TRBV14 and J usage is TRBJ2-3, with D hard to call. Germline CDR1 SGHDN, CDR2 FVKESK. V lost 0 bases, J lost 5 bases, and 6 bases lay in between. This CDR3 spans 13 amino acids. This CDR3 is CASSQDLEDTQYF. The CDR3 nucleotides read TGTGCCAGCAGCCAAGATCTCGAAGATACGCAGTATTTT.

The gene calls are TRBV5-1 and TRBJ2-7; D ambiguous. The CDR3 loop spans 15 amino acids. Germline values: CDR1 SGHRS, CDR2 YFSETQ. The V end was cut by 1 base, the J end by 7 bases, with 18 bases between. The CDR3 region has the DNA TGCGCCAGCAGCTTGTCCTCATTCTCCTACAATGAGCAGTACTTC. It is translated as CASSLSSFSYNEQYF.

This clonotype occurred many times. V and J are TRBV28 and TRBJ2-7; a possible D gene is TRBD2 (5 bases). CDR1 and CDR2 from the germline V gene are MDHEN and SYDVKM. The CDR3 spans 17 residues. V was trimmed by 3 bases and J by 3 bases, leaving 21 bases between them. CDR3 residues: CASSLDWYRSGFYEQYF. CDR3 DNA: TGTGCCAGCAGTTTGGATTGGTACCGCTCGGGGTTCTACGAGCAGTACTTC.

This clonotype was detected only a few times. The chain combines TRBV6-6 with TRBJ1-1; the D is unclear. The V and J ends lost 2 bases and 1 base respectively, with 8 bases between them. The CDR3 loop spans 14 amino acids. Germline CDR1 MNHNY, CDR2 SVGAGI (reference sequence). In DNA form, the CDR3 reads TGTGCCAGCAGTTACAGGGTGGGGAACACTGAAGCTTTCTTT. Its translation: CASSYRVGNTEAFF.

Points on this clonotype: A read error may be the cause here, since a much bigger clone is one base away. The chain recombines TRBV2 with TRBJ2-5; D ambiguous. CDR1 is SNHLY, CDR2 FYNNEI, per germline. Trimming took 6 bases from V and 7 from J, leaving 15 bases between them. This CDR3 comprises 13 residues. CDR3 bases: TGTGCCAGCAGGGTGGTTGAGCAATCGACCCAGTACTTC. It specifies CASRVVEQSTQYF.

This chain joins TRBV7-2 and TRBJ1-2; 7 positions match TRBD1. CDR1 and CDR2 from the germline V gene are SGHTA and FQGNSA. Trimming removed 4 bases from V and 3 bases from J; junction bases left unmatched: 11. This CDR3 contains 16 residues. CDR3 residues: CASSSQPGQRDYGYTF. CDR3 sequence (DNA): TGTGCCAGCAGCTCGCAACCGGGACAGAGGGACTATGGCTACACCTTC.

The V call is TRBV30, the J call TRBJ2-7; a weak D match, TRBD2 (6 bases). The CDR3 extends over 15 amino acids. V was clipped by 3 bases and J by 9 bases, with 24 bases between them. Germline V gene data show CDR1 as GTSNPN and CDR2 as SVGIG (reference sequence). The CDR3 spells CAWRNAGSPWGGQYF. The CDR3, as DNA: TGTGCCTGGAGGAACGCAGGGTCCCCCTGGGGAGGGCAGTACTTC.

The chain employs TRBV20-1 and TRBJ1-2; weak D call: TRBD1 (6 bases). Trimming took 2 bases from V and 4 from J, leaving 14 bases between them. The CDR3 totals 14 residues. CDR1 DFQATT and CDR2 SNEGSKA come from the germline V gene (reference sequence). The CDR3 nucleotides read TGCAGTGCTAGAATGCGGGGGCGGGTCTATGGCTACACCTTC. Translated, it gives CSARMRGRVYGYTF.

V gene TRBV30 combines with J gene TRBJ1-1, with D unclear. V was cut by 2 bases and J by 11 bases, with 12 bases left in between. This CDR3 region has 11 residues. Looked up from germline, CDR1 is GTSNPN and CDR2 is SVGIG (reference sequence). CDR3 loop: CAWSSPREAFF. CDR3 in DNA: TGTGCCTGGAGTTCACCGAGGGAGGCTTTCTTT.

This clonotype has a count of ten or more. The rearrangement uses TRBV7-9 and TRBJ1-2, with a possible D match to TRBD1 (6 bases). The germline CDR1 and CDR2 sequences are SEHNR and FQNEAQ (reference sequence). This CDR3 is 12 amino acids long. Trimming pared 2 bases from V and 8 bases from J, leaving 9 bases between. The CDR3 DNA follows: TGTGCCAGCAGCTTAAGGACAGCAGGCTACACCTTC. This gives the protein CASSLRTAGYTF.

The chain combines TRBV20-1 with TRBJ1-1; D not resolved. This CDR3 is 13 amino acids long. The germline V gene has CDR1 DFQATT and CDR2 SNEGSKA (reference sequence). V was pared by 3 bases and J by 2 bases, with 10 bases between. The CDR3 coding sequence is TGCAGTGCTAGCCCCCCCTCAAACACTGAAGCTTTCTTT. Translation: CSASPPSNTEAFF.

This clonotype has a count of ten or more. The chain couples TRBV5-1 to TRBJ1-2; 9 nucleotides line up with TRBD1. This CDR3 has 13 amino acids. V dropped 4 bases and J dropped 8; count of bases not matched to a gene: 6. The V gene's germline CDR1 is SGHRS and CDR2 YFSETQ. The CDR3 DNA sequence: TGCGCCAGCAGCGGGACAGGGCCAGGAGGCTACACCTTC. It translates to CASSGTGPGGYTF.

This clonotype was counted many times. The rearrangement joins TRBV20-1 to TRBJ2-1, with 7 positions matching TRBD2. V lost 3 bases, J lost 8 bases, and 13 bases stayed unmatched. The CDR3 has 15 residues. The V gene's germline CDR1 is DFQATT and CDR2 SNEGSKA (reference sequence). Written as DNA, the CDR3 is TGCAGTGCTAGTCGGGCTAGCGGTGTAAGAGATGAGCAGTTCTTC. Protein: CSASRASGVRDEQFF.

This clonotype came up many times. The gene calls are TRBV7-2 and TRBJ2-3; D might be TRBD2 (6 bases). V lost 3 bases, J lost 2 bases, and 9 bases lay in between. Germline values: CDR1 SGHTA, CDR2 FQGNSA. The CDR3 is 14 residues long. CDR3 sequence (DNA): TGTGCCAGCAGCTTCGGGGGAACCACAGATACGCAGTATTTT. It translates to CASSFGGTTDTQYF.

For the CDR3, the DNA is TGTGCCAGCAGGTACAGGGTTGGGAACTATGGCTACACCTTC. Translated, it gives CASRYRVGNYGYTF. The V call is TRBV6-5, the J call TRBJ1-2; tentative D call: TRBD1 (6 bases). V was clipped by 6 bases and J by 2 bases, with 13 bases between them. The CDR3 consists of 14 residues. From germline, CDR1 is MNHEY and CDR2 SVGAGI.

This clonotype has more than one count but fewer than ten. The genes are TRBV20-1 and TRBJ2-2, with D tentatively TRBD2 (5 bases). The CDR3 has 15 residues. Per germline, CDR1 DFQATT and CDR2 SNEGSKA (reference sequence). V lost 6 bases and J 4 bases, leaving 18 bases between the germline ends. CDR3 loop: CSADGGRASTGELFF. CDR3 nucleotide sequence: TGCAGTGCGGACGGAGGAAGGGCCAGCACCGGGGAGCTGTTTTTT.

This clonotype was seen ten or more times. J is TRBJ2-4 and V is TRBV27; a weak D match, TRBD1 (6 bases). Germline V gene sequence: CDR1 MNHEY, CDR2 SMNVEV (reference sequence). This CDR3 is built from 15 residues. Trimming removed 3 bases at V and 0 bases at J, with 9 bases between. CDR3 nucleotides: TGTGCCAGCAGTTTCCAGGGGCCAGCCAAAAACATTCAGTACTTC. Amino acid sequence: CASSFQGPAKNIQYF.

In the case of this clonotype: A much larger clone sits a single nucleotide away, making a read error possible. This chain connects TRBV3-1 to TRBJ2-7; 10 bases line up with TRBD1. Germline V CDR1 and CDR2: LGHDT, YNNKEL (reference sequence). Trimming took 5 bases from V and 10 from J; bases not matched to a gene: 11. The length of the CDR3 is 14 residues. In DNA, the CDR3 is TGTGCCAGCAGCTCGACAGGGGGCGGAAACACCCAGTACTTC. Translating it yields CASSSTGGGNTQYF.

In its sample, this clonotype was seen once. The CDR3 DNA follows: TGTGCCTGGGGACAGACAACTAATGAAAAACTGTTTTTT. Its translation is CAWGQTTNEKLFF. The chain is built from TRBV7-2 and TRBJ1-4; TRBD1 matches 7 bases. V lost 11 bases and J lost 0; bases outside the gene matches: 3. This CDR3 has 13 amino acids. The germline V gene has CDR1 SGHTA and CDR2 FQGNSA.

This clonotype appeared a few times. This chain joins TRBV6-1 and TRBJ1-2; TRBD1 matches 7 bases. The germline CDR1 and CDR2 sequences are MNHNS and SASEGT. There are 16 residues in the CDR3. The V segment lost 6 bases and the J segment 4 bases; nucleotides outside the gene matches: 14. Here the CDR3 reads CASRQGPGQTTYGYTF. CDR3 in DNA: TGTGCCAGCAGACAAGGCCCGGGACAGACCACCTATGGCTACACCTTC.

CDR3 loop: CASSYTATGTINEKLFF. CDR3 in DNA: TGTGCCAGCAGTTACACCGCTACCGGGACAATAAATGAAAAACTGTTTTTT. The chain has TRBV6-6 and TRBJ1-4; D may be TRBD1 (6 bases). The CDR3 length is 17 residues. The V gene lost 2 bases and the J gene lost 5 bases, with 18 bases spanning the gap. Germline V lookup: CDR1 MNHNY, CDR2 SVGAGI (reference sequence).

The table lists this clonotype with many counts. This rearrangement joins TRBV3-1 to TRBJ2-3; D is perhaps TRBD1 or TRBD2 (5 bases each). V was shortened by 6 bases and J by 0 bases, with 13 bases between the two germline ends. There are 15 residues in the CDR3. CDR1 LGHDT and CDR2 YNNKEL come from the germline V gene (reference sequence). The CDR3 loop reads CASSRRGPSTDTQYF. As DNA, the CDR3 is TGTGCCAGCAGTCGACGGGGACCTAGCACAGATACGCAGTATTTT.

The gene calls are TRBV19 and TRBJ2-3, with 10 bases identical to TRBD2. After removal of 6 bases from V and 8 bases from J, the junction contained 11 bases not matched to a gene. The CDR3 is 15 amino acids. Germline lookup yields CDR1 LNHDA and CDR2 SQIVND (reference sequence). CDR3: CASSETIAGGSTQYF. CDR3 coding DNA: TGTGCCAGTAGCGAGACAATAGCGGGGGGAAGTACGCAGTATTTT.

The chain links TRBV28 to TRBJ2-7; unclear D gene. Judging by the DNA end, TRBJ2-5 fits better; the J call may be wrong. The CDR3 totals 14 residues. The germline V gene has CDR1 MDHEN and CDR2 SYDVKM. The CDR3 here is CASSLYKERETQYF. The DNA for the CDR3 is TGTGCCAGCAGTTTATATAAAGAGCGAGAGACCCAGTACTTC.

At least ten counts were recorded for this clonotype. The chain joins TRBV12-3 or TRBV12-4 to TRBJ1-2; 10 positions agree with TRBD1. The junction had 2 bases not matched to a gene; V was cut back by 6 bases and J by 7 bases. There are 12 residues in the CDR3. CDR3 nucleotides: TGTGCCAGCAGCCGGGACAGGGGTGGCTACACCTTC. It specifies CASSRDRGGYTF.

This clonotype was detected once. The rearrangement uses TRBV18 and TRBJ2-7; D not resolved. The germline V gene encodes CDR1 KGHSH and CDR2 LQKENI. The V gene lost 6 bases and the J gene lost 6 bases, with 18 bases spanning the gap. This CDR3 has 14 amino acids. In DNA form, the CDR3 reads TGTGCCAGCTCCACGTCGGCCCTCCCCTGCGAGCAGTACTTC. Translation: CASSTSALPCEQYF.